Sequencing of this TCR beta chain was carried out in a study of blood T cell repertoires in COVID-19. Study in general: PBMCs, B-cell-depleted T cells, or T cells were the source of the cDNA or gDNA that made up the material.

Measured with immunoSEQ multiplex PCR; TCRdb has only the in-frame clones, and not every one. The table shows about 200,000 clones, with roughly 92% occurring only once. The CDR3 extends over 15 amino acids. The germline V gene has CDR1 SGHAT and CDR2 FQNNGV. Trimming cost V 6 bases and J 7 bases; bases outside gene matches: 13. The V gene is TRBV11-2, the J gene TRBJ1-2; TRBD1 matches 8 bases. Sequenced sample: peripheral blood. The receptor comes from a man aged 25 to 45 with COVID-19, enrolled during active disease. The CDR3 reads CASRQGPDRAFGYTF. In nucleotides, the CDR3 is TGTGCCAGCAGACAAGGGCCGGACAGGGCCTTTGGCTACACCTTC.